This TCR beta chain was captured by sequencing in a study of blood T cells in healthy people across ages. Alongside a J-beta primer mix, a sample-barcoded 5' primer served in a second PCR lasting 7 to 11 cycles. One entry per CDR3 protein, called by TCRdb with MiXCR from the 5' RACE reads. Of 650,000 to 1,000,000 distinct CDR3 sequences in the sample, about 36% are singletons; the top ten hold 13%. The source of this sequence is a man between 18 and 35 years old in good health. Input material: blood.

The CDR3: CSASGAGQDLVRAEKLFF. CDR3 DNA sequence: TGCAGTGCTAGCGGCGCGGGACAGGACCTAGTTAGGGCTGAAAAACTGTTTTTT. The rearrangement joins TRBV20-1 to TRBJ1-4, with TRBD1 matching 8 bases. From germline, CDR1 is DFQATT and CDR2 SNEGSKA (reference sequence). J was trimmed by 7 bases and V by 3 bases; bases with no gene match: 19. This CDR3 has 18 residues.